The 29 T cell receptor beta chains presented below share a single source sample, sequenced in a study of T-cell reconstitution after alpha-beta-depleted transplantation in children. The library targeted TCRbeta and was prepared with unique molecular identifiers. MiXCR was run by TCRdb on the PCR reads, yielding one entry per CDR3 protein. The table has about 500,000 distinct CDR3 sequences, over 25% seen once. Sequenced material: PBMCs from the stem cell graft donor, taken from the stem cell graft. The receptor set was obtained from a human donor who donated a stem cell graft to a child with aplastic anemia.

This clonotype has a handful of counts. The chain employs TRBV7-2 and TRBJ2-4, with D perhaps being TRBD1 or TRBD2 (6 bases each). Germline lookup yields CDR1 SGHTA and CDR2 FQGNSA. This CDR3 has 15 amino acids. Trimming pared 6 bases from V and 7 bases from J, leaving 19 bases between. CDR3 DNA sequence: TGTGCCAGCAGAAAGGAGGGGGGCAGGGAGAACATTCAGTACTTC. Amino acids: CASRKEGGRENIQYF.

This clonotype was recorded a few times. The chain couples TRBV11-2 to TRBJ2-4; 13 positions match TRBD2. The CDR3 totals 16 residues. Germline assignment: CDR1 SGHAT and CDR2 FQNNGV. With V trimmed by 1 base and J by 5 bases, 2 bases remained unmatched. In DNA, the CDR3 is TGTGCCAGCAGCTTAGGGACTAGCGGGAGTCAAAACATTCAGTACTTC. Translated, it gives CASSLGTSGSQNIQYF.

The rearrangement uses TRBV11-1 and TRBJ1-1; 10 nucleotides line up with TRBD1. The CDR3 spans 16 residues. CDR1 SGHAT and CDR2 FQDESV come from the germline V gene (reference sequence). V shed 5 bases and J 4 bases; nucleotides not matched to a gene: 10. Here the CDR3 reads CASSRAPGQGTTEAFF. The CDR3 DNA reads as TGTGCCAGCAGCCGAGCTCCGGGACAGGGGACCACTGAAGCTTTCTTT.

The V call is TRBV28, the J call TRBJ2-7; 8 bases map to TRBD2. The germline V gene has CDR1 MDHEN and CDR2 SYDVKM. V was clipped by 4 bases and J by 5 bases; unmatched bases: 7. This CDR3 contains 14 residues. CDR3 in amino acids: CASSSSGRMDEQYF. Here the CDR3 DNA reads TGTGCCAGCAGTTCCAGCGGGAGAATGGACGAGCAGTACTTC. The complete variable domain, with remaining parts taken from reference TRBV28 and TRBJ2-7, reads DVKVTQSSRYLVKRTGEKVFLECVQDMDHENMFWYRQDPGLGLRLIYFSYDVKMKEKGDIPEGYSVSREKKERFSLILESASTNQTSMYLCASSSSGRMDEQYFGPGTRLTVT.

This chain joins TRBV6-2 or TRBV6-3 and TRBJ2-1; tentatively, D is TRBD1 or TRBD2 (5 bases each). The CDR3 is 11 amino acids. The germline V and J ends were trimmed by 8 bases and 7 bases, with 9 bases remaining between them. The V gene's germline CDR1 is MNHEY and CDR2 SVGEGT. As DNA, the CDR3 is TGTGCCAGCGGATGGGGGAATGAGCAGTTCTTC. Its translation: CASGWGNEQFF.

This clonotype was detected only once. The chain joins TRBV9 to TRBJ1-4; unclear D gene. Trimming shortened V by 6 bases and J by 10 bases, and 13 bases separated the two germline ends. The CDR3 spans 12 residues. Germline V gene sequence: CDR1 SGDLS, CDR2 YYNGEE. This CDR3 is CASTEKERKLFF. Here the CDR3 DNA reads TGTGCCAGCACCGAGAAGGAGCGAAAACTGTTTTTT.

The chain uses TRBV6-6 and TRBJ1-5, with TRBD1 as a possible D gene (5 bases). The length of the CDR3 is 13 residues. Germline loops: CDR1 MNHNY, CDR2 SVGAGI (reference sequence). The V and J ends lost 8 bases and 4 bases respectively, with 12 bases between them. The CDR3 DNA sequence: TGTGCCAGCGGGGGGAACGGTAATCAGCCCCAGCATTTT. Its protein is CASGGNGNQPQHF.

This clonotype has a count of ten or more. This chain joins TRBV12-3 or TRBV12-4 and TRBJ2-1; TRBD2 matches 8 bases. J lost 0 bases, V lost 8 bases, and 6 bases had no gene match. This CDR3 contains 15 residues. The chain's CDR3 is CASQTSVPSYNEQFF. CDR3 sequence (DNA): TGTGCCAGCCAGACTAGCGTCCCCTCCTACAATGAGCAGTTCTTC.

CDR3 in amino acids: CSARDGGLHLYNEQFF. In DNA form, the CDR3 reads TGCAGTGCTAGAGATGGTGGCCTGCACCTCTACAATGAGCAGTTCTTC. The rearrangement joins TRBV20-1 to TRBJ2-1; D unresolved. From germline, CDR1 is DFQATT and CDR2 SNEGSKA (reference sequence). The CDR3 length is 16 residues. With 0 bases removed from V and 3 bases from J, the gap between germline ends came to 15 bases.

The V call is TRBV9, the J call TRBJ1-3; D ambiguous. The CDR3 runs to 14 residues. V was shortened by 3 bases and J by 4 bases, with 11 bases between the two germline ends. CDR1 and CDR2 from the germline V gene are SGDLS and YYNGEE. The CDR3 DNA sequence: TGTGCCAGCAGCGGAGAGCATACAGGAAACACCATATATTTT. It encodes CASSGEHTGNTIYF.

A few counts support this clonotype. CDR3 protein: CASSFKGQGNTGELFF. In nucleotides, the CDR3 is TGTGCCAGCAGCTTCAAGGGACAGGGGAACACCGGGGAGCTGTTTTTT. V is TRBV7-9 and J is TRBJ2-2, with 9 bases fitting TRBD1. Trimming at V came to 3 bases and at J to 1 base, leaving 3 bases not matched to a gene. Germline V gene lookup returns CDR1 SEHNR and CDR2 FQNEAQ (reference sequence). The CDR3 has 16 residues.

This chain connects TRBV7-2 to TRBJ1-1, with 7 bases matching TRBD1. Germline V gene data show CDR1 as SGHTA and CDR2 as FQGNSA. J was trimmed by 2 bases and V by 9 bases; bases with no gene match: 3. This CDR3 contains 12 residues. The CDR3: CASRDSNTEAFF. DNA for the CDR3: TGTGCCAGTCGGGACAGCAACACTGAAGCTTTCTTT.

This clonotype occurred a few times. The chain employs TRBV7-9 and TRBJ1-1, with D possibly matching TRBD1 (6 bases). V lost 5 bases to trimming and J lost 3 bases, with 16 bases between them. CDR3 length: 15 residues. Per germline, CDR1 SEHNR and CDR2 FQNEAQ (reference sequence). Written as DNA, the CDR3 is TGTGCCAGCAGCCGCGGGGGGGCGCGGGACACTGAAGCTTTCTTT. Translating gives CASSRGGARDTEAFF.

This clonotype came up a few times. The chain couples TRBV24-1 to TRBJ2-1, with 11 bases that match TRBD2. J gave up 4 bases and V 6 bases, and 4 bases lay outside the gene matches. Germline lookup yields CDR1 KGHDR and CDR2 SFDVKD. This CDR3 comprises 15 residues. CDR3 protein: CATSILAGGYNEQFF. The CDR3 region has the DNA TGTGCCACCAGTATTCTAGCGGGAGGATACAATGAGCAGTTCTTC.

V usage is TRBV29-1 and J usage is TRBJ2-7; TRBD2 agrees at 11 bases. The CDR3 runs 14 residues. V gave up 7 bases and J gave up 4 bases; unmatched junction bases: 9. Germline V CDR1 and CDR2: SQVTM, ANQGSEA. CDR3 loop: CSAIILAGAYEQYF. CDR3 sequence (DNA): TGCAGCGCTATAATACTAGCGGGAGCTTACGAGCAGTACTTC.

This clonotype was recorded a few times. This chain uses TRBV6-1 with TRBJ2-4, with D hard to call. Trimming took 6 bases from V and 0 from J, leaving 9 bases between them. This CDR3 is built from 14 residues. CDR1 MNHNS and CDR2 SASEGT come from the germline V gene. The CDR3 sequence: CASRDVLAKNIQYF. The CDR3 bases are TGTGCCAGCAGGGACGTGCTAGCCAAAAACATTCAGTACTTC.

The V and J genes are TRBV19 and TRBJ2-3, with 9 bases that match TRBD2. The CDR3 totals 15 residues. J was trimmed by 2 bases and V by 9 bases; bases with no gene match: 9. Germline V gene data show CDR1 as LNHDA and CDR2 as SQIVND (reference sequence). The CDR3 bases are TGTGCCAGCGCGGGGGGGAGGGGATTCACAGATACGCAGTATTTT. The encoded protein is CASAGGRGFTDTQYF.

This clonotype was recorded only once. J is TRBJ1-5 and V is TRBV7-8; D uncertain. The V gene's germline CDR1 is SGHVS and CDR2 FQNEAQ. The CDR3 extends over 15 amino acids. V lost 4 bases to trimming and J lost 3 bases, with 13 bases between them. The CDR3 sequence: CASSSTGGFNQPQHF. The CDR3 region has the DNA TGTGCCAGCAGCTCTACTGGCGGATTCAATCAGCCCCAGCATTTT.

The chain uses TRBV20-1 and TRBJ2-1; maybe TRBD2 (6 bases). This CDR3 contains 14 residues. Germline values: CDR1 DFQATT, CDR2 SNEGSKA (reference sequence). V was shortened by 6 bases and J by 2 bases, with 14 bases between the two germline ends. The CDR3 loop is CSAPRGRTYNEQFF. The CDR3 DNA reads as TGCAGTGCCCCACGGGGGAGGACCTACAATGAGCAGTTCTTC.

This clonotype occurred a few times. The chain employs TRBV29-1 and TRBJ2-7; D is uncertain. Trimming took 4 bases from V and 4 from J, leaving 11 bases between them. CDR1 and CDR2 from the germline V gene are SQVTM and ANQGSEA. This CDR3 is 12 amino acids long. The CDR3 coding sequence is TGCAGCGTTGTGGCCACAAATTACGAGCAGTACTTC. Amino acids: CSVVATNYEQYF.

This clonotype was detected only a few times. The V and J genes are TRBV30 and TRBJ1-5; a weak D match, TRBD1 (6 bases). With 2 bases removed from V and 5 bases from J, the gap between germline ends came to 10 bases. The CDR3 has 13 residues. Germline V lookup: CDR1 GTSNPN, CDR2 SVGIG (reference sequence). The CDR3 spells CAWSNRVYQPQHF. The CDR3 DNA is TGTGCCTGGAGTAACAGGGTATATCAGCCCCAGCATTTT. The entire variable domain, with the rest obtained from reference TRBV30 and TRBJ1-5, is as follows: SQTIHQWPATLVQPVGSPLSLECTVEGTSNPNLYWYRQAAGRGLQLLFYSVGIGQISSEVPQNLSASRPQDRQFILSSKKLLLSDSGFYLCAWSNRVYQPQHFGDGTRLSIL.

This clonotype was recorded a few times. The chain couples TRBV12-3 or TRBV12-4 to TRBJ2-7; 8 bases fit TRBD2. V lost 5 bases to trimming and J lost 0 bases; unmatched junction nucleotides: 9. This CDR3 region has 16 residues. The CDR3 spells CASSPPGGPHSYEQYV. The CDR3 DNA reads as TGTGCCAGCAGTCCCCCGGGGGGGCCCCACTCCTACGAGCAGTACGTC.

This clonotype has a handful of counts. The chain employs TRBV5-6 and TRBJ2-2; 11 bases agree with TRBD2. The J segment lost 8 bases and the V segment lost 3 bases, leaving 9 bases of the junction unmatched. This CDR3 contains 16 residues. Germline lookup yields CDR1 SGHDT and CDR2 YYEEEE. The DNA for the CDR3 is TGTGCCAGCAGCTCTATAGCGGGAGGGCCTGTTGGGGAGCTGTTTTTT. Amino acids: CASSSIAGGPVGELFF.

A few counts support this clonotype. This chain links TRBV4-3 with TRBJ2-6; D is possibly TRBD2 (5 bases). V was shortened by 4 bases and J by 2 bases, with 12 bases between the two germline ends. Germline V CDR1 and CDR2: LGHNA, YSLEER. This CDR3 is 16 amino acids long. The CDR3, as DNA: TGCGCCAGCAGCCCTAGTTGGAGGACTGGGGCCAACGTCCTGACTTTC. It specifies CASSPSWRTGANVLTF.

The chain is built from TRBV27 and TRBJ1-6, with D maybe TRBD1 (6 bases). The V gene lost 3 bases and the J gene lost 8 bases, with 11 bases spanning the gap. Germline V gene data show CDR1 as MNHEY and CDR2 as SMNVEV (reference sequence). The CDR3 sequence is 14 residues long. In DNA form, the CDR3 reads TGTGCCAGCAGTTTGGAGGGGGACTATTCACCCCTCCACTTT. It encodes CASSLEGDYSPLHF.

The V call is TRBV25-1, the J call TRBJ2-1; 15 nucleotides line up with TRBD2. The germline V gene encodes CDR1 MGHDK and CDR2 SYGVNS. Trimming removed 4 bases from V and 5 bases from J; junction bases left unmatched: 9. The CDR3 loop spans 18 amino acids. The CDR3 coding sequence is TGTGCCAGCAGTGGGGGACTAGCGGGAGGATGGGGGGACAATGAGCAGTTCTTC. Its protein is CASSGGLAGGWGDNEQFF. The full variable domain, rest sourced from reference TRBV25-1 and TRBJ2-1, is EADIYQTPRYLVIGTGKKITLECSQTMGHDKMYWYQQDPGMELHLIHYSYGVNSTEKGDLSSESTVSRIRTEHFPLTLESARPSHTSQYLCASSGGLAGGWGDNEQFFGPGTRLTVL.

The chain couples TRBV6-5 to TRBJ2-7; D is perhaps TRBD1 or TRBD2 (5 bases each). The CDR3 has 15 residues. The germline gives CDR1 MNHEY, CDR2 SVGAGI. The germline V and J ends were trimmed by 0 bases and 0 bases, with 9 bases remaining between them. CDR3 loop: CASSYSMGTSYEQYF. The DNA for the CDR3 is TGTGCCAGCAGTTACTCGATGGGGACCTCCTACGAGCAGTACTTC.

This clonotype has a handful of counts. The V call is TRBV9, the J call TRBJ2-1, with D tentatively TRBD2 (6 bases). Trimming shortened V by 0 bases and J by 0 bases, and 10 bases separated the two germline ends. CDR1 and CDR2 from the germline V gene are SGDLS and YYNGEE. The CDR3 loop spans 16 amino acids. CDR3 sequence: CASSVVGSGSYNEQFF. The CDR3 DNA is TGTGCCAGCAGCGTAGTCGGTAGCGGCTCCTACAATGAGCAGTTCTTC.

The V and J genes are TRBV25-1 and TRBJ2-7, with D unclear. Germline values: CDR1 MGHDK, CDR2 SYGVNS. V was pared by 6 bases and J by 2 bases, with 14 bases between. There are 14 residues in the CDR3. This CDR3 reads CASRDNVLTYEQYF. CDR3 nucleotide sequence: TGTGCCAGCAGGGATAATGTCCTCACCTACGAGCAGTACTTC.